A single sample is the source of the 18 T cell receptor beta chains below, sequenced in a study of cytomegalovirus exposure and HLA in healthy donors. PCR was performed using 60 Vbeta and 13 Jbeta primers. Profiling relied on immunoSEQ multiplex PCR, and the TCRdb table lists in-frame clones only, not all of them. The sample carries roughly 110,000 clones, about 74% recorded once. The sample consisted of PBMCs. These TCRs come from a female donor in good health and CMV-seronegative.

CDR3 nucleotides: TGTGCCAGCAGCTTAGCGCGGACAGGGAAGGCCGGGGAGCTGTTTTTT. It specifies CASSLARTGKAGELFF. The gene calls are TRBV7-8 and TRBJ2-2, with TRBD1 matching 8 bases. V lost 0 bases to trimming and J lost 6 bases; unmatched junction nucleotides: 6. Germline-derived CDR1 and CDR2 are SGHVS and FQNEAQ. This CDR3 has 16 amino acids.

The chain combines TRBV5-1 with TRBJ2-3; 7 bases are a match to TRBD2. CDR3 length: 14 amino acids. J lost 2 bases, V lost 4 bases, and 4 bases had no gene match. Germline lookup yields CDR1 SGHRS and CDR2 YFSETQ. The CDR3 nucleotides read TGCGCCAGCAGCCCTGGGACTACCACAGATACGCAGTATTTT. It codes for CASSPGTTTDTQYF. Full variable domain (outside the CDR3, taken from reference TRBV5-1 and TRBJ2-3): KAGVTQTPRYLIKTRGQQVTLSCSPISGHRSVSWYQQTPGQGLQFLFEYFSETQRNKGNFPGRFSGRQFSNSRSEMNVSTLELGDSALYLCASSPGTTTDTQYFGPGTRLTVL.

This clone appeared once. Compared with germline, one end of the junction differs, possibly owing to a read error. The chain joins TRBV6-1 to TRBJ1-3; 8 bases are shared with TRBD1. This CDR3 is 14 amino acids long. Germline V gene data show CDR1 as MNHNS and CDR2 as SASEGT. The CDR3 region is CASTLQGGGNAIYF. CDR3 DNA sequence: TGTGCCAGCACTTTACAGGGGGGCGGAAACGCCATATATTTT.

The J gene is TRBJ2-5, the V gene TRBV5-1, with TRBD2 matching over 11 bases. After removal of 1 base from V and 5 bases from J, the junction contained 10 bases not matched to a gene. Germline V lookup: CDR1 SGHRS, CDR2 YFSETQ. This CDR3 is 17 amino acids long. The CDR3 loop reads CASSLRSSGGSWETQYF. CDR3 DNA: TGCGCCAGCAGCTTGCGGTCTAGCGGGGGGAGTTGGGAGACCCAGTACTTC.

This chain joins TRBV7-3 and TRBJ2-7; 8 positions agree with TRBD2. With V trimmed by 2 bases and J by 2 bases, 5 bases remained unmatched. The CDR3 is made up of 15 amino acids. Germline loops: CDR1 SGHTA, CDR2 FQGTGA. CDR3: CASSLAGGPTYEQYF. The CDR3 region has the DNA TGTGCCAGCAGCTTAGCGGGGGGACCTACCTACGAGCAGTACTTC.

V usage is TRBV19 and J usage is TRBJ1-3; TRBD1 aligns across 7 bases. The CDR3 covers 15 residues. The J segment lost 0 bases and the V segment lost 6 bases, leaving 5 bases of the junction unmatched. CDR1 is LNHDA, CDR2 SQIVND, per germline (reference sequence). CDR3 coding DNA: TGTGCCAGTAGCCCCCGGGACAGCTCTGGAAACACCATATATTTT. Its protein product is CASSPRDSSGNTIYF.

The rearrangement links TRBV12-5 to TRBJ2-1; D possibly corresponds to TRBD2 (6 bases). Germline V lookup: CDR1 LGHNT, CDR2 FRNRAP. This CDR3 region has 12 residues. Trimming took off 6 bases at V and 5 bases at J, with 8 bases between the two ends. The chain's CDR3 is CASGWGDNEQFF. CDR3 coding DNA: TGTGCTAGTGGGTGGGGGGACAATGAGCAGTTCTTC.

The sample holds one count of this clone. The CDR3 loop is CASSIRGGRPRETQYF. CDR3 nucleotide sequence: TGCGCCAGCAGTATCCGCGGGGGCCGTCCCCGGGAGACCCAGTACTTC. The rearrangement joins TRBV5-1 to TRBJ2-5; a possible D gene is TRBD2 (7 bases). This CDR3 region has 16 residues. Germline V gives CDR1 SGHRS, CDR2 YFSETQ. V was pared by 5 bases and J by 5 bases, with 22 bases between.

This clone was found once. V is TRBV25-1 and J is TRBJ2-2, with TRBD1 matching over 7 bases. V trimming: 5 bases; J trimming: 3 bases; junction bases outside the gene matches: 6. From germline, CDR1 is MGHDK and CDR2 SYGVNS. The CDR3 loop spans 15 amino acids. DNA for the CDR3: TGTGCCAGCAGTAGCCGGGACAGAGACACCGGGGAGCTGTTTTTT. It translates to CASSSRDRDTGELFF.

The chain is built from TRBV9 and TRBJ1-1; a weak D match, TRBD1 (6 bases). With 4 bases removed from V and 1 base from J, the gap between germline ends came to 11 bases. Germline lookup yields CDR1 SGDLS and CDR2 YYNGEE. This CDR3 contains 14 residues. The CDR3 sequence: CASSPGQRNTEAFF. The DNA of the CDR3 is TGTGCCAGCAGCCCCGGACAGAGGAACACTGAAGCTTTCTTT.

This rearrangement joins TRBV19 to TRBJ1-1, with D maybe TRBD1 (6 bases). The CDR3 consists of 15 residues. The germline V gene has CDR1 LNHDA and CDR2 SQIVND (reference sequence). Trimming stripped 4 bases from V and 1 base from J, with 13 bases between. CDR3: CASSRDISTNTEAFF. The CDR3 DNA follows: TGTGCCAGTAGTAGGGACATTTCGACGAACACTGAAGCTTTCTTT.

This clone was detected once. This sequence joins TRBV13 and TRBJ2-7; D is perhaps TRBD1 (6 bases). The CDR3 is 17 amino acids. Trimming cost V 3 bases and J 3 bases, with 21 bases left between them. Germline V gene lookup returns CDR1 PRHDT and CDR2 FYEKMQ (reference sequence). The CDR3 is CASSFRGFGVPGYEQYF. The CDR3 DNA is TGTGCCAGCAGCTTTAGGGGGTTCGGCGTGCCGGGCTACGAGCAGTACTTC.

A single count supports this clone. The chain uses TRBV30 and TRBJ1-5, with TRBD1 identical over 9 bases. V was clipped by 4 bases and J by 7 bases; unmatched bases: 8. CDR1 and CDR2 (germline): GTSNPN, SVGIG (reference sequence). This CDR3 spans 14 amino acids. This chain's CDR3 is CAWTITGGAQPQHF. The DNA of the CDR3 is TGTGCCTGGACTATTACAGGGGGCGCCCAGCCCCAGCATTTT.

The V call is TRBV11-2, the J call TRBJ2-7; 8 positions match TRBD2. The V gene's germline CDR1 is SGHAT and CDR2 FQNNGV. The CDR3 has 15 amino acids. The trim removed 5 bases at V and 1 base at J, leaving 7 bases unmatched. CDR3: CASSILAGKSYEQYF. CDR3 bases: TGTGCCAGCAGCATTCTAGCGGGTAAATCCTACGAGCAGTACTTC.

The chain is built from TRBV6-1 and TRBJ1-4, with 9 bases aligning to TRBD1. This CDR3 has 15 amino acids. The J segment lost 6 bases and the V segment lost 7 bases, leaving 9 bases of the junction unmatched. Germline lookup yields CDR1 MNHNS and CDR2 SASEGT. CDR3 DNA sequence: TGTGCCAGCAAACGGACAGGGGCGCAGGATGAAAAACTGTTTTTT. Its protein product is CASKRTGAQDEKLFF.

The V call is TRBV28, the J call TRBJ1-5; 10 bases line up with TRBD1. From germline, CDR1 is MDHEN and CDR2 SYDVKM. The CDR3 totals 16 residues. V lost 5 bases to trimming and J lost 6 bases; unmatched junction nucleotides: 10. The CDR3 spells CASSPTSGQGGQPQHF. The DNA of the CDR3 is TGTGCCAGCAGTCCCACAAGTGGACAGGGGGGTCAGCCCCAGCATTTT.

The chain's CDR3 is CASSLAGTSRGNTGELFF. The CDR3 coding sequence is TGCGCCAGCAGCTTGGCTGGAACGAGTCGAGGGAACACCGGGGAGCTGTTTTTT. The chain is built from TRBV5-1 and TRBJ2-2; D is unclear. The CDR3 runs to 18 residues. V lost 0 bases, J lost 1 base, and 16 bases lay in between. Germline CDR1 is SGHRS and CDR2 is YFSETQ.

The chain links TRBV7-6 to TRBJ2-2; tentative D call: TRBD1 (6 bases). The CDR3 sequence is 18 residues long. CDR1 and CDR2 from the germline V gene are SGHVS and FNYEAQ. The V end was cut by 5 bases, the J end by 1 base, with 20 bases between. The DNA of the CDR3 is TGTGCCAGCAGCCTTCTGGTCCCCTTGGGACAGAACACCGGGGAGCTGTTTTTT. Protein product: CASSLLVPLGQNTGELFF.